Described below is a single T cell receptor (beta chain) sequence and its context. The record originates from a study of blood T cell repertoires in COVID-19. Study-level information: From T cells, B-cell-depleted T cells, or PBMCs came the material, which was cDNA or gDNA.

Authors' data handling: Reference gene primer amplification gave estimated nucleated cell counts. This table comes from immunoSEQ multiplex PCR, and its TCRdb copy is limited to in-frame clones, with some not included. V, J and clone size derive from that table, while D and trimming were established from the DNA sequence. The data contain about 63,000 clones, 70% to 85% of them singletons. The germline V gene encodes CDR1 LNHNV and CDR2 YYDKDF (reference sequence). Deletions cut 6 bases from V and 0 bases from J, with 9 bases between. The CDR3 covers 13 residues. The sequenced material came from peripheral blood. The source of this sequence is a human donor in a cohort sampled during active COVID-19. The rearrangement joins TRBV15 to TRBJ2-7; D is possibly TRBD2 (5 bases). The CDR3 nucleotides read TGTGCCACCAGTGCGGGCCACTCCTACGAGCAGTACTTC. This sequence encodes CATSAGHSYEQYF.